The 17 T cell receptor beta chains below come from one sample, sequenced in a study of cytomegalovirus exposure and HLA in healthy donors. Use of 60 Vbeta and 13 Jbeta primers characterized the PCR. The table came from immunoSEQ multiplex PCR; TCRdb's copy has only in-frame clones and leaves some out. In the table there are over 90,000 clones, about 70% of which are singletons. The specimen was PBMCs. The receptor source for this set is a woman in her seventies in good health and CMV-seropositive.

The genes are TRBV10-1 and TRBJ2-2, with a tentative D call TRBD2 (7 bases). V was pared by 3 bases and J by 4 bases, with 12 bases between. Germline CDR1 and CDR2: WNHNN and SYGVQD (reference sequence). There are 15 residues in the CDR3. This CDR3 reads CASSEGGATTGELFF. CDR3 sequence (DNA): TGCGCCAGCAGTGAAGGGGGGGCTACCACCGGGGAGCTGTTTTTT.

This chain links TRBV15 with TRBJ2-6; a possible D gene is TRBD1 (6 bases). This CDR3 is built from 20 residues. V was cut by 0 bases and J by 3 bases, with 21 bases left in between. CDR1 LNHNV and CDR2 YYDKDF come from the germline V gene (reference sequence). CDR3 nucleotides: TGTGCCACCAGCAGAGATGGGGTCGGGGACCAGGGGTATGGGGCCAACGTCCTGACTTTC. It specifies CATSRDGVGDQGYGANVLTF.

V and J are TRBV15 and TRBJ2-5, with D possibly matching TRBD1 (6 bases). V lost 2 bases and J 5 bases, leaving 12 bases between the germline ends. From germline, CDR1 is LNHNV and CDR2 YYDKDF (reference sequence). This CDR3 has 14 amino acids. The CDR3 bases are TGTGCCACCAGCAGACAACAGGGTTCGGAGACCCAGTACTTC. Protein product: CATSRQQGSETQYF.

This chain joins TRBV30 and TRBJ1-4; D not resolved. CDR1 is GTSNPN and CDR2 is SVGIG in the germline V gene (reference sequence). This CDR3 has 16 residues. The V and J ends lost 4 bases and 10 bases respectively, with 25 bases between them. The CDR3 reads CAWKVGPRGISGKLFF. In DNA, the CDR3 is TGTGCCTGGAAGGTAGGACCTCGAGGGATTAGCGGAAAACTGTTTTTT.

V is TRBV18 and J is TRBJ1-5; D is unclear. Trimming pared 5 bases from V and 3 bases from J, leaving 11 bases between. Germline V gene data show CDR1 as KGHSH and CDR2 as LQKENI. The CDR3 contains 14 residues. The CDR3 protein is CASSLEKDNQPQHF. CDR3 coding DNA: TGTGCCAGCTCATTGGAGAAAGACAATCAGCCCCAGCATTTT. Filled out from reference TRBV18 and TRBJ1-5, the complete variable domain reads NAGVMQNPRHLVRRRGQEARLRCSPMKGHSHVYWYRQLPEEGLKFMVYLQKENIIDESGMPKERFSAEFPKEGPSILRIQQVVRGDSAAYFCASSLEKDNQPQHFGDGTRLSIL.

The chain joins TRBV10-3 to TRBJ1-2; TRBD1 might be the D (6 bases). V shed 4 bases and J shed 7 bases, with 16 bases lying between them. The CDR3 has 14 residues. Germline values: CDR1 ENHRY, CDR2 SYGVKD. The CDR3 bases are TGTGCCATCAGTGCCCTAGCAGAAGGGGGTGGCTACACCTTC. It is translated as CAISALAEGGGYTF.

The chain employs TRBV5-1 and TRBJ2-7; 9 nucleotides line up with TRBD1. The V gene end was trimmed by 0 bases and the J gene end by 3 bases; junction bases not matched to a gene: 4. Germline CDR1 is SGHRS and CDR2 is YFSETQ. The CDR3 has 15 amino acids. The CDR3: CASSLATGGYYEQYF. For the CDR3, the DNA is TGCGCCAGCAGCTTGGCGACAGGGGGGTACTACGAGCAGTACTTC. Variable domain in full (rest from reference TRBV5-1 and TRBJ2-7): KAGVTQTPRYLIKTRGQQVTLSCSPISGHRSVSWYQQTPGQGLQFLFEYFSETQRNKGNFPGRFSGRQFSNSRSEMNVSTLELGDSALYLCASSLATGGYYEQYFGPGTRLTVT.

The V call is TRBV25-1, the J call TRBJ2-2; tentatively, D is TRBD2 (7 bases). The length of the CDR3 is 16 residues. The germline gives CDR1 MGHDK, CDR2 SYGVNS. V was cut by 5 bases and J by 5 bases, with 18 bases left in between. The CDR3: CASSRRGAGVTGELFF. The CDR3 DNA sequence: TGTGCCAGCAGTCGCCGGGGGGCGGGAGTAACCGGGGAGCTGTTTTTT.

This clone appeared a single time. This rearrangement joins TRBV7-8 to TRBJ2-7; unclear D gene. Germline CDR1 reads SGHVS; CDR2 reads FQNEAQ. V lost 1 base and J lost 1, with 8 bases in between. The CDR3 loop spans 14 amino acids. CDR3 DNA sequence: TGTGCCAGCAGCTTAGATACGGGTTCCTACGAGCAGTACTTC. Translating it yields CASSLDTGSYEQYF.

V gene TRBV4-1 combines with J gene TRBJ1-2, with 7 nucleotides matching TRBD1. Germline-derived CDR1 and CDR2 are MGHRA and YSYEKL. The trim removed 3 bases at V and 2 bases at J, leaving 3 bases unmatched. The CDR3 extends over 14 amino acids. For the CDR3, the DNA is TGCGCCAGCAGCCAGGAACAGGGGAACTATGGCTACACCTTC. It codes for CASSQEQGNYGYTF.

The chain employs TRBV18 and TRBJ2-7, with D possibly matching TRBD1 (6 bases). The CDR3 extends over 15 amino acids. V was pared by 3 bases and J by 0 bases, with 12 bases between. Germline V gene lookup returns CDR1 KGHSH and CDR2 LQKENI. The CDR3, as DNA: TGTGCCAGCTCACCGCGGCAGGGGAGCTCCTACGAGCAGTACTTC. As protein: CASSPRQGSSYEQYF.

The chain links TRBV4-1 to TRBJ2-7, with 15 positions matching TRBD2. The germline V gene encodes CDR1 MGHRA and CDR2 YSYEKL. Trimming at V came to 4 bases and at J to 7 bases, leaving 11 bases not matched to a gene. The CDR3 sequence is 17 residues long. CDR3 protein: CASSPSNGLAGGMEQYF. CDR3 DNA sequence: TGCGCCAGCAGCCCGTCGAACGGACTAGCGGGAGGGATGGAGCAGTACTTC.

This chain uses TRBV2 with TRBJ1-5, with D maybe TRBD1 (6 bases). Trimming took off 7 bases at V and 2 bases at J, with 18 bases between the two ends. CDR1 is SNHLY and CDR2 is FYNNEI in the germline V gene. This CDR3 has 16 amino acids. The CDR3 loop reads CASTPSGGWGNQPQHF. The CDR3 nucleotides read TGTGCCAGCACTCCCTCGGGGGGCTGGGGCAATCAGCCCCAGCATTTT.

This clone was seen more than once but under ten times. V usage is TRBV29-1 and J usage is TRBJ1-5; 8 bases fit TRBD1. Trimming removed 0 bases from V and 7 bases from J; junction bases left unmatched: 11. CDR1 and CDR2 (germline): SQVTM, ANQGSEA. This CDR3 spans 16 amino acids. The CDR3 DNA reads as TGCAGCGTTGAAGATGGTGCAGGGGGCGAGAGCCAGCCCCAGCATTTT. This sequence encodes CSVEDGAGGESQPQHF.

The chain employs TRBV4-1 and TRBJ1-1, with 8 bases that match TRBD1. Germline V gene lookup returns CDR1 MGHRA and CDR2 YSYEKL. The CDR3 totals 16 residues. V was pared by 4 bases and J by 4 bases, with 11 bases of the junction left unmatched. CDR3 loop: CASSPSGGGRITEAFF. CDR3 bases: TGCGCCAGCAGCCCCTCAGGGGGCGGGCGAATCACTGAAGCTTTCTTT.

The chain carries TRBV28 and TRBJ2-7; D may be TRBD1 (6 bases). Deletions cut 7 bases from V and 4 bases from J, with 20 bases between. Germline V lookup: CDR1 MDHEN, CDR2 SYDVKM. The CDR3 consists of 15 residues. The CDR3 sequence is CASTQQGLREYEQYF. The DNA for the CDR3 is TGTGCCAGCACCCAACAGGGTCTTCGCGAGTACGAGCAGTACTTC.

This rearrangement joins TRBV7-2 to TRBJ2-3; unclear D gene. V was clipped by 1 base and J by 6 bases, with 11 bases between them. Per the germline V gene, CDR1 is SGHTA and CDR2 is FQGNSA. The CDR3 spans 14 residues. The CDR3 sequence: CASSLGAGSDTQYF. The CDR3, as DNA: TGTGCCAGCAGCTTAGGGGCCGGATCCGATACGCAGTATTTT.